This TCR beta chain was obtained from a study of response to subunit inactivated influenza vaccine (dated by TCRdb to 2016 to 2019). Turning to the overall study: The study used deep quantitative T cell receptor repertoire profiling to track responses to a trivalent subunit inactivated influenza vaccine. What the work shows at the level of the full study, not this receptor alone: It was suggested by the authors that each seasonal influenza vaccination may recruit only a limited number of new T cells.

Libraries were made using RT-PCR. The sequencer listed for this sample is Illumina HiSeq 2500. Through fastp at Q25 and MiXCR, TCRdb rebuilt clones from the public reads, retaining in-frame beta chains. For every CDR3 protein sequence, its rows merge into one entry that carries the most common genes and DNA. The sample table holds more than 450,000 distinct CDR3 sequences, of which 6% to 9% were seen once. The ten largest clones represent 13% of the sample. Regarding this clonotype: It lacks a known antigen. Base qualities are missing; no much larger clone stands one base away.

The material sequenced was PBMCs from blood, taken less than 30 months after vaccination. This receptor was obtained from a man between 50 and 69 years old who received an inactivated influenza vaccine. Donor details come from another sample of the same person, matched by shared clones.

The sequenced DNA: TGCAGTGCTACCCTAGCGGGAGTCCTAAGCACAGATACGCAGTATTTT. This sequence encodes CSATLAGVLSTDTQYF. The V gene is TRBV20-1 and the J gene is TRBJ2-3; 10 middle bases align to TRBD2. CDR1 and CDR2 are read off the germline V gene (reference sequence) as DFQATT and SNEGSKA. Including cysteine and phenylalanine, the CDR3 has 16 amino acids. Solely the CDR3 DNA is kept, with 48 bases framed from the first base. After removal of 4 bases from V and 0 bases from J, the junction retains 7 bases not matched to a gene.